This entry is about one TCR beta chain. It has no known antigen specificity. Within one base of it there is no much larger clone, and no base qualities were kept. The sample belongs to a study of blood T cell repertoires in COVID-19 (dated by TCRdb to the early 2020s). About the full investigation: Samples covering the acute and convalescent phases of COVID-19 were provided by collaborators in the United States, Italy and Spain. The sample metadata nearly always contained a de-identified subject ID, COVID-19 status, age in years and sex. The repertoires were released in a freely available public database intended as a resource for research on the immune response to SARS-CoV-2. Samples came from the ongoing ImmuneRACE study (first 160 participants) plus 1,254 subjects from 6 global collaborators. The prospective study material was composed of cDNA or gDNA derived from T cells, B-cell-depleted T cells, or PBMCs. Deeply sampled blood TCRbeta repertoires from subjects exposed to, actively infected with, or recovered from COVID-19 were included in the dataset. HLA class I and class II types, where available, came from metadata supplied by the sample provider rather than from assay-based typing. Overall results and qualifications from the work: Clinical and demographic metadata were provided uncurated, with the amount varying by source and participant.

TCRbeta CDR3 regions were amplified from genomic DNA using the immunoSEQ Assay, a bias-controlled multiplex PCR. The authors' pipeline ran thus. The number of nucleated cells in each sample was estimated from the amplification of reference gene primers within the assay. To quantify the absolute abundance of each unique TCRbeta CDR3 rearrangement, sequence reads were collapsed and filtered. For each sample, productive Simpson clonality was calculated by taking the square root of Simpson's diversity index across productive rearrangements. The clones in this table, taken by TCRdb from immuneACCESS, are in-frame only. Not every clone is retained; where verified, under half of the shortfall comes from an unresolved V gene, and the cause of the rest is unknown. V, J and clone size are taken as reported in that table, and D and trimming were inferred from the DNA itself. Present in this sample are approximately 80,000 clones, approximately 90% of which were seen just once. Around 9.8% of the sample lies in the top ten.

Collaborating institutions collected whole blood in K2EDTA tubes following their own protocols. Collaborator samples were shipped for TCRbeta analysis as frozen whole blood, isolated PBMCs, or DNA extracted from either sample type. This receptor was identified in a human donor in a cohort sampled during active COVID-19. Sequencing was carried out using peripheral blood.

The DNA sequence is given as TGTGCCACCAGCAGAGATCGGGTGGGTGGCACTGAAGCTTTCTTT. The resulting protein is CATSRDRVGGTEAFF. The chain employs TRBV15 and TRBJ1-1; no D gene call is confident. The germline V gene encodes CDR1 LNHNV and CDR2 YYDKDF (reference sequence). At the junction V is shortened by 0 bases and J by 4 bases, with 12 bases in between. Including cysteine and phenylalanine, the CDR3 has 15 amino acids. The retained sequence is limited to the CDR3, 45 bases, with the frame set at the first base.